The next 27 T cell receptor beta chains were all read from a single sample in a study of early T cells in non-severe SARS-CoV-2 infection. TCRdb redid the calling of the 5' RACE reads with MiXCR, one entry per CDR3 protein. The table shows roughly 48,000 distinct CDR3 sequences, with approximately 4.1% occurring only once. The sample was whole blood. Receptor source: an adult who was a healthcare worker with PCR-confirmed SARS-CoV-2 infection or an uninfected control (not recorded which).

This clonotype was observed many times. The chain links TRBV7-9 to TRBJ1-1; 7 bases map to TRBD1. The germline CDR1 and CDR2 sequences are SEHNR and FQNEAQ (reference sequence). J was trimmed by 12 bases and V by 2 bases; bases with no gene match: 15. CDR3 length: 15 residues. The CDR3 DNA follows: TGTGCCAGCAGCTTAACAGAAGTTGGTTACAGGGGCACTTTCTTT. It encodes CASSLTEVGYRGTFF.

A few counts support this clonotype. CDR3 region: CASSTQVDNEKLFF. The CDR3 DNA follows: TGTGCCAGTAGTACGCAGGTCGATAATGAAAAACTGTTTTTT. The chain uses TRBV19 and TRBJ1-4; D call uncertain. The CDR3 has 14 residues. Trimming removed 4 bases from V and 4 bases from J, with 10 bases in between. The germline V gene encodes CDR1 LNHDA and CDR2 SQIVND (reference sequence).

This clonotype was detected many times. This chain connects TRBV4-2 to TRBJ2-3; D gene ambiguous. The CDR3 is made up of 15 amino acids. V was pared by 1 base and J by 4 bases, with 12 bases between. Germline CDR1 and CDR2: LGHNA and YNFKEQ. In DNA form, the CDR3 reads TGTGCCAGCAGCCAAGTTATTAGTACGCCAGATACGCAGTATTTT. The encoded protein is CASSQVISTPDTQYF.

The chain links TRBV24-1 to TRBJ2-1, with D possibly being TRBD1 (6 bases). The CDR3 is 14 residues long. With 0 bases removed from V and 5 bases from J, the gap between germline ends came to 7 bases. CDR1 KGHDR and CDR2 SFDVKD come from the germline V gene. DNA of the CDR3: TGTGCCACCAGTGATTTGCGGACAGACAATGAGCAGTTCTTC. Its protein product is CATSDLRTDNEQFF.

This clonotype was observed at least ten times. The gene calls are TRBV9 and TRBJ2-5; D perhaps matches TRBD1 (6 bases). The CDR3 has 14 amino acids. Germline V gives CDR1 SGDLS, CDR2 YYNGEE. The germline V and J ends were trimmed by 0 bases and 2 bases, with 8 bases remaining between them. This chain's CDR3 is CASSVGGGQETQYF. The CDR3 bases are TGTGCCAGCAGCGTAGGAGGGGGACAAGAGACCCAGTACTTC.

This clonotype was seen at least ten times. The CDR3 region is CSAILGGNTEAFF. DNA for the CDR3: TGCAGTGCTATCCTGGGAGGAAACACTGAAGCTTTCTTT. This sequence joins TRBV20-1 and TRBJ1-1; D gene unclear. The CDR3 extends over 13 amino acids. Trimming left V 4 bases short and J 2 bases short, with 11 bases between. Germline-derived CDR1 and CDR2 are DFQATT and SNEGSKA (reference sequence).

This sequence joins TRBV10-3 and TRBJ2-6, with D possibly TRBD1 on 6 matching bases. Trimming pared 4 bases from V and 0 bases from J, leaving 16 bases between. This CDR3 region has 18 residues. The germline V gene encodes CDR1 ENHRY and CDR2 SYGVKD. The chain's CDR3 is CAISAAGTSPSGANVLTF. In DNA, the CDR3 is TGTGCCATCAGTGCTGCCGGGACATCCCCCTCTGGGGCCAACGTCCTGACTTTC.

This clonotype was detected ten times or more. The chain joins TRBV29-1 to TRBJ2-7, with 7 bases aligning to TRBD1. CDR1 is SQVTM, CDR2 ANQGSEA, per germline. The CDR3 length is 10 residues. V shed 6 bases and J 7 bases; nucleotides not matched to a gene: 3. CDR3 coding DNA: TGCAGCGTCGGGACAGAAGAGCAGTACTTC. Amino acid sequence: CSVGTEEQYF.

This clonotype was observed many times. The chain combines TRBV9 with TRBJ2-3; either TRBD1 or TRBD2 may supply D (5 bases each). V lost 6 bases, J lost 7 bases, and 21 bases lay in between. CDR1 and CDR2 (germline): SGDLS, YYNGEE. This CDR3 region has 15 residues. The CDR3 region is CASTVGTDKGNTQYF. The DNA of the CDR3 is TGTGCCAGCACCGTTGGGACCGATAAGGGGAATACGCAGTATTTT.

The V call is TRBV20-1, the J call TRBJ1-2; possibly TRBD1 for D (5 bases). The CDR3 runs to 14 residues. V shed 4 bases and J shed 3 bases, with 15 bases lying between them. Per the germline V gene, CDR1 is DFQATT and CDR2 is SNEGSKA (reference sequence). For the CDR3, the DNA is TGCAGTGCTAACCCCCTGGGGGGGGACTATGGCTACACCTTC. Translating gives CSANPLGGDYGYTF.

The sample holds many counts of this clonotype. The gene calls are TRBV29-1 and TRBJ1-2; D call uncertain. V dropped 1 base and J dropped 7 bases, with 10 bases sitting between them. Germline V gives CDR1 SQVTM, CDR2 ANQGSEA. The CDR3 is 12 amino acids. Here the CDR3 DNA reads TGCAGCGTTGAAGGTCGCGGTGGTGGCTACACCTTC. Its protein is CSVEGRGGGYTF.

This clonotype was observed many times. This rearrangement joins TRBV7-8 to TRBJ1-5, with D hard to call. Trimming took off 11 bases at V and 4 bases at J, with 21 bases between the two ends. CDR3 length equals 15 residues. Germline loops: CDR1 SGHVS, CDR2 FQNEAQ. The CDR3 loop reads CASHTGRTGNQPQHF. As DNA, the CDR3 is TGTGCCTCCCACACCGGCAGGACGGGGAATCAGCCCCAGCATTTT.

The CDR3 loop is CASSLGLAGEEQFF. The CDR3 coding sequence is TGTGCCAGCAGCTTGGGACTAGCGGGAGAAGAGCAGTTCTTC. This chain uses TRBV7-3 with TRBJ2-1; 14 bases are a match to TRBD2. The trim removed 3 bases at V and 10 bases at J, leaving 2 bases unmatched. Germline loops: CDR1 SGHTA, CDR2 FQGTGA. The CDR3 is 14 residues long.

The sample holds many counts of this clonotype. The chain is built from TRBV9 and TRBJ2-3; TRBD2 is a possible D gene (6 bases). CDR1 SGDLS and CDR2 YYNGEE come from the germline V gene. Trimming removed 0 bases from V and 1 base from J, with 12 bases in between. CDR3 length equals 16 residues. CDR3 loop: CASSVGASDRTDTQYF. CDR3 nucleotide sequence: TGTGCCAGCAGCGTAGGGGCTAGCGACCGCACAGATACGCAGTATTTT.

This clonotype was picked up many times. The V and J genes are TRBV10-2 and TRBJ2-3; D uncertain. The germline V and J ends were trimmed by 10 bases and 2 bases, with 16 bases remaining between them. This CDR3 comprises 14 residues. Germline V lookup: CDR1 WSHSY, CDR2 SAAADI. This CDR3 is CATLSGIVTDTQYF. CDR3 nucleotides: TGCGCCACCCTTTCGGGCATCGTCACAGATACGCAGTATTTT.

This clonotype was seen ten or more times. J is TRBJ1-1 and V is TRBV20-1, with 7 bases lining up with TRBD1. Germline V lookup: CDR1 DFQATT, CDR2 SNEGSKA (reference sequence). The CDR3 has 13 residues. V shed 6 bases, J shed 1 base, and the junction held 5 bases outside the gene matches. CDR3 in amino acids: CSAVRGANTEAFF. CDR3 DNA sequence: TGCAGTGCCGTCAGGGGGGCGAACACTGAAGCTTTCTTT.

This clonotype was recorded at least ten times. V gene TRBV6-6 combines with J gene TRBJ2-7; TRBD2 matches 9 bases. The CDR3 covers 18 residues. Germline V gives CDR1 MNHNY, CDR2 SVGAGI (reference sequence). Trimming removed 0 bases from V and 3 bases from J; junction bases left unmatched: 12. The CDR3: CASSYSNVGLANFYEQYF. The CDR3 nucleotides are TGTGCCAGCAGTTACTCGAACGTTGGACTAGCGAATTTCTACGAGCAGTACTTC.

This clonotype was observed many times. The genes are TRBV5-1 and TRBJ1-2, with 7 nucleotides matching TRBD1. V shed 7 bases, J shed 3 bases, and the junction held 12 bases outside the gene matches. Germline V CDR1 and CDR2: SGHRS, YFSETQ. This CDR3 spans 15 amino acids. CDR3 bases: TGCGCCAGCGCGCCCAATACAGGGGATCACTATGGCTACACCTTC. It translates to CASAPNTGDHYGYTF.

This clonotype was counted at least ten times. The V gene is TRBV11-2, the J gene TRBJ2-1; D not certain. Germline CDR1 reads SGHAT; CDR2 reads FQNNGV. The V end was cut by 5 bases, the J end by 0 bases, with 14 bases between. The length of the CDR3 is 16 residues. In DNA, the CDR3 is TGTGCCAGCAGCCGCCGTGGCGATTACTCCTACAATGAGCAGTTCTTC. Protein sequence: CASSRRGDYSYNEQFF. The full variable domain, completed using reference TRBV11-2 and TRBJ2-1, is EAGVAQSPRYKIIEKRQSVAFWCNPISGHATLYWYQQILGQGPKLLIQFQNNGVVDDSQLPKDRFSAERLKGVDSTLKIQPAKLEDSAVYLCASSRRGDYSYNEQFFGPGTRLTVL.

This clonotype was observed many times. The chain links TRBV28 to TRBJ1-4; the match to TRBD1 covers 7 bases. The CDR3 is 14 residues long. Looked up from germline, CDR1 is MDHEN and CDR2 is SYDVKM. V dropped 3 bases and J dropped 12; count of bases not matched to a gene: 10. For the CDR3, the DNA is TGTGCCAGCAGTTTCGGGACAGCAGTCGGAGAACTGTTTTTT. Encoded protein: CASSFGTAVGELFF.

The J gene is TRBJ1-5, the V gene TRBV20-1; D remains unclear. CDR1 and CDR2 (germline): DFQATT, SNEGSKA (reference sequence). The CDR3 is 15 amino acids. V lost 0 bases, J lost 4 bases, and 13 bases lay in between. CDR3 residues: CSARDIENSNQPQHF. CDR3 nucleotides: TGCAGTGCTAGAGATATTGAGAACAGTAATCAGCCCCAGCATTTT.

The chain carries TRBV20-1 and TRBJ1-2; 9 bases line up with TRBD1. V lost 2 bases, J lost 5 bases, and 6 bases stayed unmatched. Germline-derived CDR1 and CDR2 are DFQATT and SNEGSKA (reference sequence). This CDR3 comprises 14 residues. CDR3 in DNA: TGCAGTGCTAGACGACCGGGACAGGGATATGGCTACACCTTC. Translated, it gives CSARRPGQGYGYTF.

This clonotype was seen repeatedly, ten times or more. The chain joins TRBV24-1 to TRBJ2-4; TRBD2 agrees at 8 bases. Trimming cost V 9 bases and J 6 bases; bases outside gene matches: 6. Germline V CDR1 and CDR2: KGHDR, SFDVKD. The CDR3 contains 13 residues. The DNA of the CDR3 is TGTGCCACCTCCGCCAGCGGGAGAAACATTCAGTACTTC. Translation gives CATSASGRNIQYF.

This clonotype showed up many times. The rearrangement uses TRBV9 and TRBJ2-2; 9 bases align to TRBD1. V trimming: 6 bases; J trimming: 6 bases; junction bases outside the gene matches: 6. Germline assignment: CDR1 SGDLS and CDR2 YYNGEE. This CDR3 has 14 residues. CDR3 nucleotides: TGTGCCAGCACTACGACAGGGGGATCCGGGGAGCTGTTTTTT. It translates to CASTTTGGSGELFF.

The chain combines TRBV20-1 with TRBJ2-1, with D perhaps TRBD1 or TRBD2 (5 bases each). The CDR3 contains 14 residues. Per the germline V gene, CDR1 is DFQATT and CDR2 is SNEGSKA (reference sequence). With 6 bases removed from V and 9 bases from J, the gap between germline ends came to 21 bases. The CDR3 DNA reads as TGCAGTGCCAACCCGGCGGCAGGGACCCCTGAGCAGTTCTTC. Translated: CSANPAAGTPEQFF.

This clonotype was recorded at least ten times. The J gene is TRBJ1-2, the V gene TRBV24-1; D remains unclear. Germline lookup yields CDR1 KGHDR and CDR2 SFDVKD. Trimming left V 4 bases short and J 0 bases short, with 5 bases between. This CDR3 spans 13 amino acids. The CDR3 bases are TGTGCCACCAGTGAGTCGGCTAACTATGGCTACACCTTC. This gives the protein CATSESANYGYTF.

This clonotype came up a few times. The rearrangement joins TRBV7-3 to TRBJ2-2, with D perhaps TRBD1 (5 bases). The CDR3 totals 14 residues. Germline assignment: CDR1 SGHTA and CDR2 FQGTGA. Trimming shortened V by 6 bases and J by 1 base, and 9 bases separated the two germline ends. CDR3 in DNA: TGTGCCAGCAGAGTGACAGTGAACACCGGGGAGCTGTTTTTT. Translating it yields CASRVTVNTGELFF.